The next 29 T cell receptor beta chains were all read from a single sample in a study of breast tumors, draining lymph nodes, adjacent tissues. TCRdb re-analysed the multiplex PCR reads in MiXCR, keeping a single row per CDR3 protein. In the table there are tens of thousands of distinct CDR3 sequences, 23% of which are singletons. What was sequenced was breast tumor tissue. The receptors shown here come from a female donor with breast cancer. Some clones in this sample may be carry-over from other donors' samples.

This sequence joins TRBV19 and TRBJ2-1; D gene unclear. The CDR3 is made up of 15 amino acids. Between the trimmed V and J ends, which lost 3 bases and 0 bases, there was a span of 9 bases. Germline CDR1 and CDR2: LNHDA and SQIVND (reference sequence). The CDR3 nucleotides are TGTGCCAGTAGTATCCACGAGAGCTCCTACAATGAGCAGTTCTTC. Residues: CASSIHESSYNEQFF.

This clonotype showed up just a few times. The chain couples TRBV29-1 to TRBJ1-1; D unresolved. The CDR3 has 12 amino acids. In germline, CDR1 is SQVTM, CDR2 ANQGSEA. Deletions cut 7 bases from V and 2 bases from J, with 11 bases between. CDR3 sequence (DNA): TGCAGCGCTGGACTGCCCAACACTGAAGCTTTCTTT. Protein product: CSAGLPNTEAFF.

This clonotype was picked up many times. J is TRBJ2-2 and V is TRBV2; the D is unclear. The CDR3 totals 16 residues. Looked up from germline, CDR1 is SNHLY and CDR2 is FYNNEI. For the CDR3, the DNA is TGTGTTTCCTATCTACAAGGTACACGGGACACCGGGGAGCTGTTTTTT. Translation gives CVSYLQGTRDTGELFF.

The V call is TRBV28, the J call TRBJ2-2; D unresolved. V lost 7 bases and J 7 bases, leaving 7 bases between the germline ends. This CDR3 region has 11 residues. CDR1 is MDHEN, CDR2 SYDVKM, per germline. In nucleotides, the CDR3 is TGTGCCAGCATGAGAATCGGGGAGCTGTTTTTT. As protein: CASMRIGELFF.

This clonotype has only a few counts. The rearrangement uses TRBV28 and TRBJ2-7, with 7 nucleotides matching TRBD1. V trimming: 2 bases; J trimming: 0 bases; junction bases outside the gene matches: 4. The CDR3 is 15 residues long. Per the germline V gene, CDR1 is MDHEN and CDR2 is SYDVKM. As DNA, the CDR3 is TGTGCCAGCAGTTTACCCGGGACAGCCTCCTACGAGCAGTACTTC. Translated, it gives CASSLPGTASYEQYF.

Remarks on this clonotype: Since the CDR3 does not end with the conserved phenylalanine or tryptophan, this likely comes from a read error. The gene calls are TRBV29-1 and TRBJ2-2, with D perhaps TRBD2 (6 bases). Trimming shortened V by 5 bases and J by 1 base, and 11 bases separated the two germline ends. The germline V gene has CDR1 SQVTM and CDR2 ANQGSEA. The CDR3 is 14 residues long. The CDR3 DNA reads as TGCAGCGTTTTGACTAGAGTGAACACCGGGGAGCTGTTTGTT. This codes for CSVLTRVNTGELFV.

This clonotype has ten or more counts. A junction end diverges from the germline sequence, so it may reflect a read error. The chain is built from TRBV6-1 and TRBJ1-2, with D possibly being TRBD1 (6 bases). The CDR3 contains 13 residues. The germline CDR1 and CDR2 sequences are MNHNS and SASEGT. The DNA of the CDR3 is TGTGCCAACAGTGATCGGGGGGCCTATGGCTACACCTTC. Its translation is CANSDRGAYGYTF.

The CDR3 loop reads CSALPQSSLGELFF. The CDR3 DNA reads as TGCAGTGCTCTCCCACAGTCGTCCCTTGGAGAACTGTTTTTT. The chain joins TRBV20-1 to TRBJ1-4; unclear D gene. Trimming left V 5 bases short and J 12 bases short, with 22 bases between. Germline assignment: CDR1 DFQATT and CDR2 SNEGSKA (reference sequence). This CDR3 is 14 amino acids long.

This clonotype has at least ten counts. At one end the junction does not follow the germline gene, possibly because of a read error. V usage is TRBV7-8 and J usage is TRBJ1-6; possible D gene TRBD1, 5 bases. This CDR3 is built from 17 residues. The germline CDR1 and CDR2 sequences are SGHVS and FQNEAQ. CDR3 coding DNA: TGTGCCAGCAGCTTGGAGTATCAACAGGCCTACAATTCACCCCTCCACTTT. Translation gives CASSLEYQQAYNSPLHF.

This clonotype was recorded many times. This chain joins TRBV19 and TRBJ1-5; D gene ambiguous. The CDR3 extends over 14 amino acids. Germline V gene data show CDR1 as LNHDA and CDR2 as SQIVND (reference sequence). V was pared by 4 bases and J by 6 bases, with 13 bases between. The CDR3 region is CASSSNIRGQPQHF. The CDR3 region has the DNA TGTGCCAGTAGTAGCAATATCCGGGGTCAGCCCCAGCATTTT. Full variable domain (missing parts from reference TRBV19 and TRBJ1-5): DGGITQSPKYLFRKEGQNVTLSCEQNLNHDAMYWYRQDPGQGLRLIYYSQIVNDFQKGDIAEGYSVSREKKESFPLTVTSAQKNPTAFYLCASSSNIRGQPQHFGDGTRLSIL.

Many counts were recorded for this clonotype. J is TRBJ1-6 and V is TRBV19; possibly TRBD1 for D (5 bases). The CDR3 totals 13 residues. Germline V gene lookup returns CDR1 LNHDA and CDR2 SQIVND (reference sequence). V was pared by 9 bases and J by 9 bases, with 15 bases between. In DNA form, the CDR3 reads TGTGCCAGCGCGGAGGGGCTTCGTTCACCCCTCCACTTT. It yields the protein CASAEGLRSPLHF. The variable domain in full, with the rest retrieved from reference TRBV19 and TRBJ1-6, is DGGITQSPKYLFRKEGQNVTLSCEQNLNHDAMYWYRQDPGQGLRLIYYSQIVNDFQKGDIAEGYSVSREKKESFPLTVTSAQKNPTAFYLCASAEGLRSPLHFGNGTRLTVT.

CDR3 DNA: TGTGCCAGCAGCATTAACACGCCCTACGAGCAGTACTTC. Amino acids: CASSINTPYEQYF. This sequence joins TRBV7-8 and TRBJ2-7, with unresolved D. The CDR3 contains 13 residues. V lost 5 bases and J lost 2, with 10 bases in between. Per the germline V gene, CDR1 is SGHVS and CDR2 is FQNEAQ.

This clonotype was seen at least ten times. V gene TRBV5-1 combines with J gene TRBJ2-2, with D tentatively TRBD1 or TRBD2 (5 bases each). The germline V gene encodes CDR1 SGHRS and CDR2 YFSETQ. The CDR3 is made up of 14 amino acids. Trimming cost V 4 bases and J 2 bases, with 9 bases left between them. The CDR3 region has the DNA TGCGCCAGCAGCCTAGGGACCAACACCGGGGAGCTGTTTTTT. Amino acid sequence: CASSLGTNTGELFF.

This clonotype was detected ten times or more. J is TRBJ2-3 and V is TRBV2; TRBD2 might be the D (6 bases). Trimming shortened V by 3 bases and J by 0 bases, and 19 bases separated the two germline ends. In germline, CDR1 is SNHLY, CDR2 FYNNEI. The CDR3 has 18 residues. The CDR3 DNA reads as TGTGCCAGCAGTGAGGGGCTACTAGCTTTTTCTAGCACAGATACGCAGTATTTT. Translation gives CASSEGLLAFSSTDTQYF.

This clonotype was recorded at least ten times. The V and J genes are TRBV19 and TRBJ2-6; TRBD2 matches at 8 bases. This CDR3 is 16 amino acids long. Germline CDR1 is LNHDA and CDR2 is SQIVND (reference sequence). V gave up 7 bases and J gave up 0 bases; unmatched junction bases: 5. This CDR3 is CASTGGPPSGANVLTF. CDR3 DNA sequence: TGTGCCAGTACGGGGGGGCCCCCCTCTGGGGCCAACGTCCTGACTTTC.

This clonotype has a count of ten or more. The chain carries TRBV20-1 and TRBJ2-6; D remains unclear. The CDR3 is 15 residues long. The V end was cut by 1 base, the J end by 1 base, with 8 bases between. Germline CDR1 and CDR2: DFQATT and SNEGSKA (reference sequence). The CDR3 is CSARGFVSGANVLTF. DNA of the CDR3: TGCAGTGCTAGAGGCTTCGTATCTGGGGCCAACGTCCTGACTTTC.

This clonotype was observed a few times. CDR3 loop: CASSLSISGRPYNEQFF. CDR3 bases: TGTGCCAGCAGTTTATCAATTAGCGGGAGGCCCTACAATGAGCAGTTCTTC. This chain uses TRBV27 with TRBJ2-1; 10 bases are a match to TRBD2. Trimming at V came to 0 bases and at J to 2 bases, leaving 4 bases not matched to a gene. This CDR3 region has 17 residues. In germline, CDR1 is MNHEY, CDR2 SMNVEV (reference sequence).

This clonotype was detected many times. This rearrangement joins TRBV9 to TRBJ2-5; D may be TRBD2 (6 bases). This CDR3 is 16 amino acids long. Germline lookup yields CDR1 SGDLS and CDR2 YYNGEE. Trimming shortened V by 0 bases and J by 4 bases, and 16 bases separated the two germline ends. CDR3 in amino acids: CASSVVPGDRGETQYF. CDR3 bases: TGTGCCAGCAGCGTAGTACCGGGAGATCGTGGAGAGACCCAGTACTTC.

In the case of this clonotype: Given a much more abundant clone one base away, this may be a read error. The chain recombines TRBV20-1 with TRBJ2-3, with 9 bases lining up with TRBD2. CDR1 and CDR2 from the germline V gene are DFQATT and SNEGSKA (reference sequence). V lost 4 bases and J lost 1; bases outside the gene matches: 3. The CDR3 extends over 14 amino acids. The CDR3 nucleotides are TGCAGTGCTAAACTAGCGGGTCGCACAGATACGCAGTATTTT. It translates to CSAKLAGRTDTQYF.

In this sample, this clonotype turned up a few times. The chain combines TRBV28 with TRBJ2-7, with D uncertain. Germline-derived CDR1 and CDR2 are MDHEN and SYDVKM. Trimming cost V 6 bases and J 4 bases, with 7 bases left between them. This CDR3 has 11 residues. The CDR3 sequence is CASSRKYEQYF. Here the CDR3 DNA reads TGTGCCAGCAGCCGCAAGTACGAGCAGTACTTC.

This clonotype was recorded at least ten times. The chain couples TRBV5-1 to TRBJ1-6; no clear D gene. Deletions cut 1 base from V and 4 bases from J, with 12 bases between. CDR1 and CDR2 from the germline V gene are SGHRS and YFSETQ. The CDR3 has 16 residues. The CDR3 DNA follows: TGCGCCAGCAGCTTGAAAACTCTCGAGTATAATTCACCCCTCCACTTT. Protein product: CASSLKTLEYNSPLHF.

There are many counts of this clonotype. V is TRBV6-2 or TRBV6-3 and J is TRBJ2-7; D gene uncertain. The V end was cut by 2 bases, the J end by 0 bases, with 8 bases between. The CDR3 is made up of 14 amino acids. The germline V gene has CDR1 MNHEY and CDR2 SVGEGT. DNA of the CDR3: TGTGCCAGCAGTTACCCCCCGGCCTCCTACGAGCAGTACTTC. This gives the protein CASSYPPASYEQYF.

The chain combines TRBV27 with TRBJ1-2, with TRBD1 identical over 9 bases. V lost 5 bases and J lost 0; bases outside the gene matches: 19. This CDR3 contains 20 residues. Germline values: CDR1 MNHEY, CDR2 SMNVEV (reference sequence). Written as DNA, the CDR3 is TGTGCCAGCAGTCCAGGGGGGTACCGGGACAGGGCCTTAGCTAACTATGGCTACACCTTC. Translated: CASSPGGYRDRALANYGYTF.

This clonotype was found many times. The chain recombines TRBV5-1 with TRBJ1-6; maybe TRBD1 (5 bases). Germline values: CDR1 SGHRS, CDR2 YFSETQ. The CDR3 has 16 amino acids. Trimming stripped 0 bases from V and 11 bases from J, with 18 bases between. CDR3 DNA: TGCGCCAGCAGCTTGGCCGGGGCGGCGTATGGGGCACCCCTCCACTTT. It encodes CASSLAGAAYGAPLHF.

This clonotype has at least ten counts. CDR3 bases: TGCGCCAGCAGCCCAACACAGGGGCCTCAAGAGACCCAGTACTTC. Its protein product is CASSPTQGPQETQYF. The J gene is TRBJ2-5, the V gene TRBV4-1; 7 positions match TRBD1. Losses at the gene ends were 4 bases for V and 2 bases for J; bases not matched to a gene: 7. Germline CDR1 reads MGHRA; CDR2 reads YSYEKL. The CDR3 has 15 residues.

This clonotype was recorded many times. The rearrangement links TRBV18 to TRBJ2-7; maybe TRBD1 (6 bases). The CDR3 is 16 amino acids. Per the germline V gene, CDR1 is KGHSH and CDR2 is LQKENI. Trimming removed 2 bases from V and 1 base from J, with 15 bases in between. Here the CDR3 reads CASSPTEGVGSYEQYF. In DNA, the CDR3 is TGTGCCAGCTCACCAACCGAGGGGGTCGGATCCTACGAGCAGTACTTC. Variable domain in full (rest from reference TRBV18 and TRBJ2-7): NAGVMQNPRHLVRRRGQEARLRCSPMKGHSHVYWYRQLPEEGLKFMVYLQKENIIDESGMPKERFSAEFPKEGPSILRIQQVVRGDSAAYFCASSPTEGVGSYEQYFGPGTRLTVT.

This clonotype was recorded at least ten times. V and J are TRBV7-2 and TRBJ1-3; TRBD1 matches at 7 bases. The V gene's germline CDR1 is SGHTA and CDR2 FQGNSA. Trimming took 1 base from V and 1 from J; bases not matched to a gene: 1. The CDR3 totals 15 residues. CDR3 nucleotides: TGTGCCAGCAGCTTAGGCAGGGGGTCTGGAAACACCATATATTTT. This encodes CASSLGRGSGNTIYF.

This clonotype has ten or more counts. V gene TRBV10-3 combines with J gene TRBJ2-5; 11 bases are shared with TRBD2. CDR3 size: 16 residues. Losses at the gene ends were 2 bases for V and 4 bases for J; bases not matched to a gene: 6. Germline CDR1 ENHRY, CDR2 SYGVKD. The CDR3 here is CAISETSGSGIETQYF. CDR3 in DNA: TGTGCCATCAGTGAGACTAGCGGGAGTGGGATAGAGACCCAGTACTTC.

In its sample, this clonotype was seen many times. The chain is built from TRBV7-3 and TRBJ2-1, with 14 bases fitting TRBD2. The germline V gene has CDR1 SGHTA and CDR2 FQGTGA. V lost 4 bases, J lost 9 bases, and 14 bases stayed unmatched. The CDR3 extends over 18 amino acids. CDR3 bases: TGTGCCAGCAGCTCCCTACCCGTCGGACTAGCGGGAGGCACTGAGCAGTTCTTC. Protein: CASSSLPVGLAGGTEQFF.